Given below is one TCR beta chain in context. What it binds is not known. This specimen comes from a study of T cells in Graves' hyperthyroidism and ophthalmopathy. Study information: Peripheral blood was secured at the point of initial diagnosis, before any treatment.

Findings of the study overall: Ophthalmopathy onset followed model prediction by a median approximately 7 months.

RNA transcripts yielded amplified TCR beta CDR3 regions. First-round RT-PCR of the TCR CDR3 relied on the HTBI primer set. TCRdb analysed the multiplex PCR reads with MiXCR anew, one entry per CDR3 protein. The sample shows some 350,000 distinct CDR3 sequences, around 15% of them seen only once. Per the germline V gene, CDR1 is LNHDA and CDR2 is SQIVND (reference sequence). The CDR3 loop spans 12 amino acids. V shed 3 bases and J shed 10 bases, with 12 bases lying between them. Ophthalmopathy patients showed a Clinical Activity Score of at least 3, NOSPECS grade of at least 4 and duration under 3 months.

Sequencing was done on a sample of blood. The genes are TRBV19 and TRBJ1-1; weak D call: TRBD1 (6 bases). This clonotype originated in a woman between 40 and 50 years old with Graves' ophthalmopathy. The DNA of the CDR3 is TGTGCCAGTAGTATGAGGGGAGGGGGAGCTTTCTTT. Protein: CASSMRGGGAFF.